The following is a T cell receptor (beta chain) sequence with its context. The data originate from a study of blood T cell repertoires in COVID-19. Study-level information: COVID-19 samples from acute and convalescent phases originated in the United States, Italy and Spain.

The protocol was immunoSEQ multiplex PCR, while the TCRdb copy is restricted to in-frame clones and leaves out a portion. The sample comprises some 60,000 clones, under 95% of which are singletons, and 1.6% rests with the top ten. This CDR3 is 16 amino acids long. Germline V lookup: CDR1 MDHEN, CDR2 SYDVKM. V gave up 6 bases and J gave up 7 bases, with 21 bases separating them. The source of this sequence is a human donor in a cohort sampled during active COVID-19. The source material was peripheral blood. The chain links TRBV28 to TRBJ1-4; TRBD1 is a possible D gene (5 bases). The DNA for the CDR3 is TGTGCCAGCAGCCGCACACAGCCAGGGTTGGGTGAAAAACTGTTTTTT. Translated, it gives CASSRTQPGLGEKLFF.